The 16 T cell receptor beta chains below were found in one sample sequenced in a study of blood T cell repertoires in COVID-19. TCRdb's table, derived via immunoSEQ multiplex PCR, lists solely in-frame clones and lacks some. The profile shows about 94,000 clones, 70% to 90% of them singletons. Sequencing used peripheral blood. Receptors were obtained from a human donor with acute or convalescent COVID-19. The donor label of this sample is uncertain.

The chain carries TRBV7-2 and TRBJ2-5, with 8 nucleotides matching TRBD1. V dropped 4 bases and J dropped 5; count of bases not matched to a gene: 9. Germline CDR1 and CDR2: SGHTA and FQGNSA. The CDR3 is 15 amino acids. Here the CDR3 reads CASSSRTGPRETQYF. The CDR3 DNA reads as TGTGCCAGCAGCTCTAGGACAGGGCCGAGGGAGACCCAGTACTTC.

This chain links TRBV18 with TRBJ1-6; D is perhaps TRBD1 (6 bases). The CDR3 loop spans 15 amino acids. V was trimmed by 1 base and J by 7 bases, leaving 11 bases between them. Germline assignment: CDR1 KGHSH and CDR2 LQKENI. The CDR3, as DNA: TGTGCCAGCTCACCACTCCCAGGGGAGAATTCACCCCTCCACTTT. Its protein product is CASSPLPGENSPLHF. Based on the CDR3 plus reference TRBV18 and TRBJ1-6, the full variable domain is NAGVMQNPRHLVRRRGQEARLRCSPMKGHSHVYWYRQLPEEGLKFMVYLQKENIIDESGMPKERFSAEFPKEGPSILRIQQVVRGDSAAYFCASSPLPGENSPLHFGNGTRLTVT.

This clone came up once. The J gene is TRBJ1-5, the V gene TRBV28; the D gene is possibly TRBD1 (6 bases). The V and J ends lost 7 bases and 2 bases respectively, with 15 bases between them. Germline CDR1 is MDHEN and CDR2 is SYDVKM. This CDR3 contains 15 residues. CDR3 sequence (DNA): TGTGCCAGCAACCGGGGGGGCCCGGGCAATCAGCCCCAGCATTTT. It is translated as CASNRGGPGNQPQHF. The full variable domain, its missing parts supplied by reference TRBV28 and TRBJ1-5, is DVKVTQSSRYLVKRTGEKVFLECVQDMDHENMFWYRQDPGLGLRLIYFSYDVKMKEKGDIPEGYSVSREKKERFSLILESASTNQTSMYLCASNRGGPGNQPQHFGDGTRLSIL.

The V call is TRBV5-8, the J call TRBJ2-1; a weak D match, TRBD1 (6 bases). The CDR3 loop spans 14 amino acids. V gave up 7 bases and J gave up 3 bases, with 14 bases separating them. CDR1 SGHTS and CDR2 YDEGEE come from the germline V gene. CDR3 region: CASSTRGSYNEQFF. The CDR3, as DNA: TGTGCCAGCTCGACCAGGGGCAGCTACAATGAGCAGTTCTTC.

This sequence joins TRBV7-9 and TRBJ1-2, with 8 bases identical to TRBD1. This CDR3 comprises 14 residues. Unmatched junction bases numbered 8, after V lost 3 bases and J lost 8 bases. CDR1 is SEHNR and CDR2 is FQNEAQ in the germline V gene (reference sequence). The CDR3 spells CASSFPGQGVGYTF. CDR3 DNA: TGTGCCAGCAGCTTCCCCGGACAGGGTGTGGGCTACACCTTC.

The chain links TRBV4-3 to TRBJ2-1, with TRBD2 matching over 9 bases. Germline loops: CDR1 LGHNA, CDR2 YSLEER. The CDR3 length is 15 residues. V trimming: 4 bases; J trimming: 8 bases; junction bases outside the gene matches: 9. The CDR3 loop is CASSPQAGGPYEQFF. The CDR3 DNA reads TGCGCCAGCAGCCCCCAGGCGGGGGGGCCCTATGAGCAGTTCTTC.

V gene TRBV4-1 combines with J gene TRBJ1-2; perhaps TRBD1 as D (5 bases). Between the trimmed V and J ends, which lost 1 base and 4 bases, there was a span of 16 bases. Germline V gene data show CDR1 as MGHRA and CDR2 as YSYEKL. This CDR3 spans 16 amino acids. CDR3 residues: CASSQAPPTVSYGYTF. Here the CDR3 DNA reads TGCGCCAGCAGCCAAGCCCCCCCGACAGTCTCCTATGGCTACACCTTC.

The V and J genes are TRBV29-1 and TRBJ1-2, with D perhaps TRBD1 (5 bases). The CDR3 extends over 12 amino acids. Germline CDR1 reads SQVTM; CDR2 reads ANQGSEA. The V end was cut by 6 bases, the J end by 4 bases, with 12 bases between. The CDR3 here is CSVGEESYGYTF. CDR3 nucleotide sequence: TGCAGCGTGGGGGAGGAGTCCTATGGCTACACCTTC.

The chain's CDR3 is CASSSRLQPQHF. CDR3 DNA: TGTGCCAGCAGCTCCCGGTTGCAGCCCCAGCATTTT. The chain employs TRBV28 and TRBJ1-5; D not resolved. Trimming took 6 bases from V and 7 from J, leaving 10 bases between them. The germline CDR1 and CDR2 sequences are MDHEN and SYDVKM. The CDR3 covers 12 residues.

This rearrangement joins TRBV27 to TRBJ2-7, with D possibly TRBD1 on 5 matching bases. Trimming pared 6 bases from V and 3 bases from J, leaving 12 bases between. The CDR3 runs to 13 residues. CDR1 and CDR2 (germline): MNHEY, SMNVEV (reference sequence). The CDR3 DNA sequence: TGTGCCAGCAGCCCACAGGCCATCTACGAGCAGTACTTC. Translating gives CASSPQAIYEQYF.

The chain links TRBV5-4 to TRBJ2-1; 9 positions agree with TRBD2. Trimming removed 1 base from V and 5 bases from J; junction bases left unmatched: 4. The CDR3 consists of 15 residues. Germline V lookup: CDR1 SGHNT, CDR2 YYREEE (reference sequence). CDR3 sequence reads: CASSLPGGGDNEQFF. The CDR3 nucleotides read TGTGCCAGCAGCTTGCCTGGCGGGGGGGACAATGAGCAGTTCTTC. Full variable domain (missing parts from reference TRBV5-4 and TRBJ2-1): ETGVTQSPTHLIKTRGQQVTLRCSSQSGHNTVSWYQQALGQGPQFIFQYYREEENGRGNFPPRFSGLQFPNYSSELNVNALELDDSALYLCASSLPGGGDNEQFFGPGTRLTVL.

The chain has TRBV7-8 and TRBJ1-1; D remains unclear. Germline V gene sequence: CDR1 SGHVS, CDR2 FQNEAQ. There are 12 residues in the CDR3. Between the trimmed V and J ends, which lost 2 bases and 7 bases, there was a span of 8 bases. CDR3 region: CASSLNSGEAFF. In DNA form, the CDR3 reads TGTGCCAGCAGCTTAAATTCGGGTGAAGCTTTCTTT.

The CDR3 DNA reads TGTGCCAGCAGCTTGGCCAGGAATTGGATCCAAGAGACCCAGTACTTC. Translation gives CASSLARNWIQETQYF. The chain couples TRBV5-5 to TRBJ2-5; D gene ambiguous. The CDR3 has 16 residues. V was shortened by 0 bases and J by 1 base, with 13 bases between the two germline ends. The germline gives CDR1 SGHKS, CDR2 YYEKEE (reference sequence). The whole variable domain, filled in from reference TRBV5-5 and TRBJ2-5, reads DAGVTQSPTHLIKTRGQQVTLRCSPISGHKSVSWYQQVLGQGPQFIFQYYEKEERGRGNFPDRFSARQFPNYSSELNVNALLLGDSALYLCASSLARNWIQETQYFGPGTRLLVL.

The rearrangement joins TRBV6-2 or TRBV6-3 to TRBJ2-5, with TRBD1 matching over 7 bases. The CDR3 loop spans 13 amino acids. Trimming removed 5 bases from V and 5 bases from J; junction bases left unmatched: 5. The germline V gene encodes CDR1 MNHEY and CDR2 SVGEGT. The chain's CDR3 is CASSGQAGETQYF. In DNA, the CDR3 is TGTGCCAGCAGTGGACAGGCCGGGGAGACCCAGTACTTC.

Here the CDR3 reads CASRDSPNTEAFF. CDR3 DNA: TGTGCCAGCCGGGACAGCCCGAACACTGAAGCTTTCTTT. This chain uses TRBV7-9 with TRBJ1-1; 7 bases agree with TRBD1. Germline CDR1 and CDR2: SEHNR and FQNEAQ (reference sequence). The junction had 4 bases not matched to a gene; V was cut back by 8 bases and J by 1 base. The CDR3 extends over 13 amino acids.

The chain uses TRBV11-2 and TRBJ1-2; 7 positions agree with TRBD1. CDR3 size: 15 residues. V was clipped by 1 base and J by 4 bases; unmatched bases: 6. Germline V lookup: CDR1 SGHAT, CDR2 FQNNGV. CDR3 in amino acids: CASSLVPGGVYGYTF. CDR3 in DNA: TGTGCCAGCAGCTTAGTCCCAGGGGGTGTCTATGGCTACACCTTC.